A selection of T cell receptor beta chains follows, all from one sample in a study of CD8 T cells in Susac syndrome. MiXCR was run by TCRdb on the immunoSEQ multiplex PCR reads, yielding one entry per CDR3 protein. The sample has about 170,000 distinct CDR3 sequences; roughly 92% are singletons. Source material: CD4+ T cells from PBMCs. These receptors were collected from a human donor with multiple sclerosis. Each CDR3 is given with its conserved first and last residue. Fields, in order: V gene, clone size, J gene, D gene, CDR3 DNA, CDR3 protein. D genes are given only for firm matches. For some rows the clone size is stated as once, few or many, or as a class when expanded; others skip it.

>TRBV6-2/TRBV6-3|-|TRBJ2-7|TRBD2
TGTGCCAGCAGGTCTAGCGGGATCTACTCCTACGAGCAGTACTTC
CASRSSGIYSYEQYF
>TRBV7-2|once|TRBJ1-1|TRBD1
TGTGCCAGCAGAGGACAGGGGTCCACTGAAGCTTTCTTT
CASRGQGSTEAFF
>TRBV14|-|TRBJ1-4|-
TGTGCCAGCAGCCAACTACGCGGAAAACTGTTTTTT
CASSQLRGKLFF
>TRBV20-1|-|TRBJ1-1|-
TGCAGTGCTAGAGACCACTCGGGGGCAGACACCCCGAACACTGAAGCTTTCTTT
CSARDHSGADTPNTEAFF
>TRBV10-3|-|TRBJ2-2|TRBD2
TGTGCCATCAGTGAGTCTAGCGGGGGCCCATTGAACACCGGGGAGCTGTTTTTT
CAISESSGGPLNTGELFF
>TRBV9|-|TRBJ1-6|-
TGTGCCAGCAGCACAGGGACGATTAATTCACCCCTCCACTTT
CASSTGTINSPLHF
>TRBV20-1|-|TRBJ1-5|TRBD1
TGCAGTGCTCGGACAGGGGGTCAGCCCCAGCATTTT
CSARTGGQPQHF
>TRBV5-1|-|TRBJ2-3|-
TGCGCCAGCAGCTTTAATGGAGATACGCAGTATTTT
CASSFNGDTQYF
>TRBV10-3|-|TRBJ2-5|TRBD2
TGTGCCATCAGTGGAGGTAGCGGGGGGACCCAGTACTTC
CAISGGSGGTQYF
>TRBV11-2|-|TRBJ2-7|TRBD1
TGTGCCAGCAGTACTCAGACAGGGGCCGAGCAGTACTTC
CASSTQTGAEQYF
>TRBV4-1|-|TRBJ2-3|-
TGCGCCAGCAGCCCCCCATCCGGGACCGTGACTAGCACAGATACGCAGTATTTT
CASSPPSGTVTSTDTQYF
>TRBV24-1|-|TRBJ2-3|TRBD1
TGTGCCACCAGTGACAAGACAGGGAGCACAGATACGCAGTATTTT
CATSDKTGSTDTQYF
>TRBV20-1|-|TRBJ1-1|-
TGCAGTGCTAGTAGGTACAAGGACACTGAAGCTTTCTTT
CSASRYKDTEAFF
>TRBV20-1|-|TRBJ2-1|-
TGCAGTGCTATTTTGCCGGGCTCCTACAATGAGCAGTTCTTC
CSAILPGSYNEQFF
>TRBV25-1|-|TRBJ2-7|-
TGTGCCAGCAGTGAGTCGATCTCGTTCTACGAGCAGTACTTC
CASSESISFYEQYF
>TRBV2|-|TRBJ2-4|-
TGTGCCAGCAGTGAAGATGGTGGCGACATTCAGTACTTC
CASSEDGGDIQYF
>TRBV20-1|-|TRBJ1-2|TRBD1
TGCAGTGCCCGAGGACAGGGGAGCTATGGCTACACCTTC
CSARGQGSYGYTF
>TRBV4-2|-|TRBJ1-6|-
TGTGCCAGCAGACCAAACATGGTTAATTCACCCCTCCACTTT
CASRPNMVNSPLHF
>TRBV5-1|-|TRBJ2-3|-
TGCGCCAGCAGCTTGGACTCGCCGGGCACAGATACGCAGTATTTT
CASSLDSPGTDTQYF
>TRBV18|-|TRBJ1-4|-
TGTGCCAGCTCCAGGGAGGGAGCGGCTAATGAAAAACTGTTTTTT
CASSREGAANEKLFF
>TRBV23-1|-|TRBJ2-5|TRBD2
TGCGCCAGCAGTCTGCTAGCGGGACTTTGGGAGACCCAGTACTTC
CASSLLAGLWETQYF
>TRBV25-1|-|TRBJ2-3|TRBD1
TGTGCCAGCAGTCCGTGGACAGGGGGCAGTGATACGCAGTATTTT
CASSPWTGGSDTQYF
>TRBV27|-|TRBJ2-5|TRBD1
TGTGCCAGTCTAGATAGGGACAGGGAACAAGAGACCCAGTACTTC
CASLDRDREQETQYF
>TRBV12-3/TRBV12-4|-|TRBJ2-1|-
TGTGCCAGCAGCCCGGACTTTGTAAGAAAGTTCTTC
CASSPDFVRKFF
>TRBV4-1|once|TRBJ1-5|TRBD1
TGCGCCAGCAGCCAAGGCTACAGGGGATTTCAGCCCCAGCATTTT
CASSQGYRGFQPQHF
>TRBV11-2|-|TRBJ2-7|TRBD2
TGTGCCAGCAGCCAGGTACTAGCGGATAAGAGGTACGAGCAGTACTTC
CASSQVLADKRYEQYF
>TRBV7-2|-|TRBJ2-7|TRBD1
TGTGCCAGCAGCCCCCGACAGGGTCCAGGGTCCTACGAGCAGTACTTC
CASSPRQGPGSYEQYF
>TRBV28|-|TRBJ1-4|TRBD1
TGTGCCAGCAGTCTCGGACAGGGTTGGGAAAAACTGTTTTTT
CASSLGQGWEKLFF
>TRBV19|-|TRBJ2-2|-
TGTGCCAGTAGTGGGGACTCGGCCGGGGACGGGGAGCTGTTTTTT
CASSGDSAGDGELFF
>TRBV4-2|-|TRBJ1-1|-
TGTGCCAGCAGCCAAGATCAGCGGGAAGCTTTCTTT
CASSQDQREAFF
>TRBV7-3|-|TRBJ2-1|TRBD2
TGTGCCAGCAGCCCAGGACTAGCGGGGAATAATGAGCAGTTCTTC
CASSPGLAGNNEQFF
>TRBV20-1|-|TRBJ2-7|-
TGCAGTGCTAGAGTTAAAGGCCGCGCCTACGAGCAGTACTTC
CSARVKGRAYEQYF
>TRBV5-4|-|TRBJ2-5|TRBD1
TGTGCCAGCAGCCCAAACCCGACAGGGGAAGAGACCCAGTACTTC
CASSPNPTGEETQYF
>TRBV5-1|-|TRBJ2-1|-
TGCGCCAGCTCCCCCTCCACCCAGGGTCTATGGACAAATGAGCAGTTCTTC
CASSPSTQGLWTNEQFF
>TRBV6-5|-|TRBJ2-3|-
TGTGCCAGCAGTTACCCCCCAGGATCAGATACGCAGTATTTT
CASSYPPGSDTQYF
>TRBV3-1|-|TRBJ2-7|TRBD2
TGTGCCAGCAGCCAAGCCGGAACTAGCGGGAGGAGCGAGCAGTACTTC
CASSQAGTSGRSEQYF
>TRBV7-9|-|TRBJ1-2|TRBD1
TGTGCCAGCAGCGGCCCGGGACAGAACTATGGCTACACCTTC
CASSGPGQNYGYTF
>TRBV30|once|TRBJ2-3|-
TGTGCCTGGACACAGAACACAGATACGCAGTATTTT
CAWTQNTDTQYF
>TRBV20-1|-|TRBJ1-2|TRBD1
TGCAGTGCTCGAGTCATGGGGACAGGAACCAAAATGGTGAACTATGGCTACACCTTC
CSARVMGTGTKMVNYGYTF
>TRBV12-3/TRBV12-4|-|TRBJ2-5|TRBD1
TGTGCCAGCAGCCGACAGGGGGTCCGCGGGGCCCAGTACTTC
CASSRQGVRGAQYF
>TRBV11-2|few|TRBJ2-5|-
TGTGCCAGCAGCCAAGCTTTCCGTGGTCCCCGCAAGCGTGACCAGTACTTC
CASSQAFRGPRKRDQYF
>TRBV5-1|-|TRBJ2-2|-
TGCGCCAGCAGATCTGAAAACACCGGGGAGCTGTTTTTT
CASRSENTGELFF
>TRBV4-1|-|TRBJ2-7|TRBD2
TGCGCCAGCAGCCAAGGGAGACTAGCGGGAGTTACCGAGCAGTACTTC
CASSQGRLAGVTEQYF
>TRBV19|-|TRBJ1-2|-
TGTGCCAGTAGTATAGATCAGCTCTATGGCTACACCTTC
CASSIDQLYGYTF
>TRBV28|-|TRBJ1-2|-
TGTGCCAGCAGATCCGGAGGGGGGTTAGGCTATGGCTACACCTTC
CASRSGGGLGYGYTF